This TCR beta chain was found in a study of beta chain features in type 1 diabetes (dated by TCRdb to 2016 to 2019). With respect to the entire study: Mean age, gender distribution, total cell number and subset yield did not differ between patients and healthy donors. A total of roughly 100 million sorted cells were examined across all samples, and the number of cells per subset was strongly correlated with RNA yield. In the study, TCRB repertoires of sorted circulating CD4+ T cell subsets from recently diagnosed type 1 diabetes patients were compared with those of matched healthy donors. Regulatory and stem cell-like memory subsets were isolated from only 8 patients and roughly 8 healthy donors, whereas naive and central memory subsets came from all 30 or so donors. What the study reported, not specific to this receptor: The naive, central memory and regulatory TCRB repertoires appeared to resemble one another more closely among patients than among healthy donors. Because the HLA sub-analyses included only small numbers of individuals, any influence of HLA type on TCRB rearrangement was left unresolved. PCR might favor shorter templates, but patient and control samples were amplified and corrected together, so any skew would affect both groups equally. At VDJ recombination sites, patients with type 1 diabetes made fewer insertions and deleted more nucleotides, a pattern implying thymic rearrangement abnormalities. In all four CD4+ subsets, TCRB CDR3 length was moderately but significantly shorter in type 1 diabetes patients. Because cDNA was sequenced instead of genomic DNA, highly expressing activated cells could be over-represented, though the groups showed no difference in activation or CD3 levels.

With regard to this clone: Its antigen is unknown. No clone much larger than this one lies a single base away; base qualities are absent.

V and J are trimmed by 4 bases and 6 bases, and the gene matches miss 4 bases of the junction. Looking up the germline V gene (reference sequence) yields CDR1 GTSNPN and CDR2 SVGIG. Spanning cysteine to phenylalanine, the CDR3 consists of 13 amino acids. Only the CDR3 region is kept as DNA, spanning 39 bases read in frame from base 1. Each donor gave one peripheral blood draw, averaging approximately 110 mL, which was collected into heparinised tubes. A BD FACSAria II and a panel including CD45RO, CCR7, CD25, CD127, CD95 and CD27 were used to sort naive, central memory, regulatory and stem cell-like memory CD4+ T cells. Every sorted population had a purity above 95%. PBMCs were isolated right away by Lymphoprep density gradient centrifugation and were stained directly, without culture. So that batch effects would be minimized, each experiment stained and sorted samples in pairs, pairing one healthy donor with one patient.

The High Capacity cDNA Reverse Transcription Kit was used to reverse transcribe all of the isolated RNA, meaning that expressed TCRB transcripts were what got sequenced. Naive, central memory and regulatory T cell samples underwent deep immunoSEQ sequencing, averaging around 3.9 million total reads per sample. Sorted cells were lysed in RLT buffer and RNA was extracted with DNase-treated RNeasy Micro or Mini kits, depending on cell number. Each cell subset was processed separately to prevent cross-contamination, with patient and healthy donor samples processed together. The immunoSEQ multiplex PCR was used to amplify TCRB sequences from cDNA, generating 87-bp fragments that spanned the CDR3 region. Sequencing of the amplicons was performed on the Illumina HiSeq platform. The study's processing was this. PCR bias was corrected computationally using synthetic template baselines, and reads within Hamming distance 2 were collapsed, with unmergeable singletons discarded. Reads were aligned against IMGT so that V, D and J genes, CDR3 length and insertions or deletions at six rearrangement sites could be assigned. Within each subset, clonotype counts were normalized to the number of sorted cells before true diversity and Gini coefficients were calculated with the tcR R package. Repertoire sharing was quantified using the overlap coefficient calculated on TCRB nucleotide sequences. As a proxy for the pre-selection repertoire, out-of-frame TCRB sequences from naive cells were analyzed. Entries here come from immuneACCESS through TCRdb and include only in-frame sequences with V and J called. Some clones fail to appear in such tables; in the studies checked, an unresolved V gene covers under half of the shortfall, and the cause of the remainder is unknown. Clone size and the V and J calls come from that table; the DNA yielded D and trimming. The sample contains about 660,000 clones, over 11% of them found a single time. 0.035% to 0.045% of the sample rests with the top ten.

Recombination connected TRBV30 to TRBJ2-1; the junction holds 9 bases that match TRBD1. The sequence derives from a man aged 18 to 29 with type 1 diabetes. Sequencing input: naive CD4+ T cells from blood. The sample's cell subset or site, from its label and the paper: true naive CD4+ T cells. The nucleotide sequence is TGTGCCTGGAAATTGACAGGGGGCAATGAGCAGTTCTTC. It translates to CAWKLTGGNEQFF.